The 25 T cell receptor beta chains listed next were all sequenced from one sample in a study of shared clonotypes between healthy human individuals. Here immunoSEQ multiplex PCR was the method, and the copy in TCRdb shows in-frame clones only, minus some. The sample has approximately 1,500,000 clones, 95% to 99% seen once. The sequencing input was naive CD4+ T cells sorted from blood. As to subset: CD45RA+ positively selected. All receptors derive from a man younger than 40 in good health.

The table lists this clone with a count of one. This chain uses TRBV5-3 with TRBJ2-7, with TRBD2 matching 9 bases. TRBV5-3 belongs to the ORF category, with a function that is uncertain. The J segment lost 5 bases and the V segment lost 5 bases, leaving 11 bases of the junction unmatched. The CDR3 contains 15 residues. Here the CDR3 DNA reads TGTGCCAGAAGTTTTGATAGCGGGAGTCGCCACGAGCAGTACTTC. It encodes CARSFDSGSRHEQYF.

The chain uses TRBV27 and TRBJ1-5, with D maybe TRBD1 (6 bases). Germline CDR1 is MNHEY and CDR2 is SMNVEV (reference sequence). The CDR3 consists of 14 residues. The V and J ends lost 7 bases and 5 bases respectively, with 15 bases between them. CDR3 loop: CASNFGGRDQPQHF. In DNA form, the CDR3 reads TGTGCCAGCAATTTCGGGGGGCGCGATCAGCCCCAGCATTTT.

The chain joins TRBV9 to TRBJ2-7; the D is unclear. This CDR3 is built from 13 residues. V was clipped by 0 bases and J by 0 bases, with 4 bases between them. Per the germline V gene, CDR1 is SGDLS and CDR2 is YYNGEE. The CDR3 DNA is TGTGCCAGCAGCGTAGCCAACTCCTACGAGCAGTACTTC. It specifies CASSVANSYEQYF. Full variable domain (missing parts from reference TRBV9 and TRBJ2-7): DSGVTQTPKHLITATGQRVTLRCSPRSGDLSVYWYQQSLDQGLQFLIQYYNGEERAKGNILERFSAQQFPDLHSELNLSSLELGDSALYFCASSVANSYEQYFGPGTRLTVT.

This clone came up once. The rearrangement links TRBV4-2 to TRBJ2-6, with 11 bases aligning to TRBD1. The junction had 7 bases not matched to a gene; V was cut back by 0 bases and J by 0 bases. The CDR3 loop spans 20 amino acids. Per the germline V gene, CDR1 is LGHNA and CDR2 is YNFKEQ. The CDR3 nucleotides read TGTGCCAGCAGCCAAGATCCCCAAGGACAGGGGGCCTCTGGGGCCAACGTCCTGACTTTC. This sequence encodes CASSQDPQGQGASGANVLTF.

This chain's CDR3 is CASKISGRVRNEQFF. Here the CDR3 DNA reads TGTGCCAGCAAGATTAGCGGGAGGGTGAGGAATGAGCAGTTCTTC. The chain carries TRBV28 and TRBJ2-1; 11 nucleotides align to TRBD2. V lost 7 bases to trimming and J lost 7 bases; unmatched junction nucleotides: 9. This CDR3 is built from 15 residues. Germline-derived CDR1 and CDR2 are MDHEN and SYDVKM.

The chain links TRBV11-2 to TRBJ2-3, with 7 bases matching TRBD2. The CDR3 spans 15 residues. Germline V gene lookup returns CDR1 SGHAT and CDR2 FQNNGV. V gave up 5 bases and J gave up 2 bases; unmatched junction bases: 7. Here the CDR3 reads CASSLGLVNTDTQYF. The CDR3 DNA is TGTGCCAGCAGCCTTGGACTAGTAAACACAGATACGCAGTATTTT.

The chain combines TRBV27 with TRBJ1-3, with D unresolved. CDR3 length equals 13 residues. Per the germline V gene, CDR1 is MNHEY and CDR2 is SMNVEV (reference sequence). Deletions cut 4 bases from V and 2 bases from J, with 6 bases between. CDR3 residues: CASSSSAGNTIYF. CDR3 sequence (DNA): TGTGCCAGCAGTTCCTCGGCTGGAAACACCATATATTTT.

This clone was seen only once. The V call is TRBV30, the J call TRBJ2-1; no clear D. There are 16 residues in the CDR3. Germline CDR1 reads GTSNPN; CDR2 reads SVGIG (reference sequence). V shed 8 bases and J shed 4 bases, with 24 bases lying between them. This CDR3 reads CAPGRRGNSAYNEQFF. In DNA form, the CDR3 reads TGTGCCCCGGGTCGGAGAGGAAACTCGGCTTACAATGAGCAGTTCTTC.

This clone was observed a single time. The identical CDR3 is also encoded by other nucleotide sequences in the sample. The chain links TRBV29-1 to TRBJ1-1, with 7 bases fitting TRBD1. The V gene's germline CDR1 is SQVTM and CDR2 ANQGSEA. The CDR3 spans 13 residues. J gave up 2 bases and V 5 bases, and 5 bases lay outside the gene matches. This CDR3 is CSVLTGLNTEAFF. Here the CDR3 DNA reads TGCAGCGTTTTGACAGGGCTAAACACTGAAGCTTTCTTT.

V gene TRBV10-3 combines with J gene TRBJ2-2; D is undetermined. The CDR3 spans 15 residues. Trimming took 1 base from V and 4 from J, leaving 10 bases between them. Germline CDR1 reads ENHRY; CDR2 reads SYGVKD. The chain's CDR3 is CAISEFASLTGELFF. CDR3 DNA sequence: TGTGCCATCAGTGAGTTTGCCAGTCTCACCGGGGAGCTGTTTTTT.

The chain employs TRBV4-2 and TRBJ1-2, with 8 bases lining up with TRBD1. The CDR3 has 16 residues. Unmatched junction bases numbered 12, after V lost 1 base and J lost 8 bases. Germline lookup yields CDR1 LGHNA and CDR2 YNFKEQ. The CDR3 spells CASSQGNAGGAGGYTF. CDR3 nucleotides: TGTGCCAGCAGCCAAGGAAATGCAGGGGGCGCCGGGGGCTACACCTTC.

This clone was found once. The chain has TRBV10-3 and TRBJ2-2, with 9 bases fitting TRBD1. Germline V gene sequence: CDR1 ENHRY, CDR2 SYGVKD. The CDR3 spans 14 residues. The trim removed 4 bases at V and 6 bases at J, leaving 3 bases unmatched. The CDR3 DNA follows: TGTGCCATCAGTGTTGACAGGGGGTCCGGGGAGCTGTTTTTT. Translating gives CAISVDRGSGELFF.

This chain links TRBV2 with TRBJ2-5; D possibly matches TRBD1 or TRBD2 (5 bases each). This CDR3 is built from 13 residues. Trimming removed 3 bases at V and 3 bases at J, with 8 bases between. From germline, CDR1 is SNHLY and CDR2 FYNNEI. The CDR3 is CASSDRDEETQYF. The CDR3, as DNA: TGTGCCAGCAGTGATCGGGACGAAGAGACCCAGTACTTC.

V and J are TRBV5-6 and TRBJ2-1; D uncertain. Germline V CDR1 and CDR2: SGHDT, YYEEEE. V lost 6 bases and J 6 bases, leaving 13 bases between the germline ends. The CDR3 consists of 13 residues. CDR3 in amino acids: CASTVRQLNEQFF. DNA for the CDR3: TGTGCCAGCACCGTCCGCCAGCTCAATGAGCAGTTCTTC.

The chain combines TRBV6-1 with TRBJ1-5; 8 bases are shared with TRBD1. The CDR3 loop spans 15 amino acids. CDR1 MNHNS and CDR2 SASEGT come from the germline V gene. V was pared by 6 bases and J by 6 bases, with 10 bases of the junction left unmatched. The CDR3 sequence: CASRFEDRGSQPQHF. The DNA for the CDR3 is TGTGCCAGCAGGTTCGAAGACAGGGGAAGTCAGCCCCAGCATTTT.

The chain carries TRBV18 and TRBJ2-5; TRBD1 matches 8 bases. J was trimmed by 0 bases and V by 1 base; bases with no gene match: 4. The CDR3 length is 16 residues. Germline CDR1 KGHSH, CDR2 LQKENI. The CDR3 protein is CASSPLHRGYQETQYF. CDR3 in DNA: TGTGCCAGCTCACCACTGCACAGGGGGTACCAAGAGACCCAGTACTTC.

The rearrangement uses TRBV7-8 and TRBJ2-7, with D possibly TRBD2 on 7 matching bases. V lost 3 bases and J lost 5, with 29 bases in between. The CDR3 consists of 19 residues. Germline loops: CDR1 SGHVS, CDR2 FQNEAQ. The CDR3 here is CASSFLASTGGVSLHEQYF. In nucleotides, the CDR3 is TGTGCCAGCAGCTTCCTAGCCTCAACGGGGGGCGTATCCTTGCACGAGCAGTACTTC.

The sample holds one count of this clone. The chain links TRBV7-9 to TRBJ1-6; D is unclear. Germline V gene lookup returns CDR1 SEHNR and CDR2 FQNEAQ (reference sequence). The CDR3 totals 17 residues. V lost 0 bases to trimming and J lost 4 bases, with 13 bases between them. The CDR3 sequence is CASSLALAVGYNSPLHF. The CDR3, as DNA: TGTGCCAGCAGCTTAGCTTTGGCAGTCGGATATAATTCACCCCTCCACTTT.

The V gene is TRBV5-4, the J gene TRBJ1-1, with D perhaps matching TRBD1 (6 bases). CDR1 is SGHNT and CDR2 is YYREEE in the germline V gene (reference sequence). The CDR3 has 14 residues. V was clipped by 2 bases and J by 7 bases, with 15 bases between them. CDR3 sequence reads: CASSLLQGTVEAFF. CDR3 nucleotides: TGTGCCAGCAGCTTACTACAGGGAACTGTTGAAGCTTTCTTT.

CDR3 DNA sequence: TGTGCCAGCAAAGGCTTCTGGGGGTCGGCTGAAAAACTGTTTTTT. It translates to CASKGFWGSAEKLFF. The V gene is TRBV27, the J gene TRBJ1-4, with D tentatively TRBD1 (5 bases). The germline CDR1 and CDR2 sequences are MNHEY and SMNVEV (reference sequence). The CDR3 is 15 amino acids. The germline V and J ends were trimmed by 7 bases and 7 bases, with 19 bases remaining between them.

The chain combines TRBV29-1 with TRBJ2-2; 8 nucleotides agree with TRBD1. CDR1 is SQVTM, CDR2 ANQGSEA, per germline. J was trimmed by 2 bases and V by 8 bases; bases with no gene match: 4. This CDR3 spans 13 amino acids. CDR3 bases: TGCAGCACCGGGACAGGTAACACCGGGGAGCTGTTTTTT. Translating it yields CSTGTGNTGELFF.

The rearrangement uses TRBV4-1 and TRBJ2-7; 11 positions agree with TRBD2. This CDR3 is 16 amino acids long. Germline-derived CDR1 and CDR2 are MGHRA and YSYEKL. Trimming cost V 2 bases and J 2 bases; bases outside gene matches: 5. This chain's CDR3 is CASSQRTSGYAYEQYF. CDR3 DNA sequence: TGCGCCAGCAGCCAACGGACTAGCGGGTATGCCTACGAGCAGTACTTC.

This chain connects TRBV4-3 to TRBJ2-7; tentative D call: TRBD2 (6 bases). The CDR3 contains 14 residues. CDR1 is LGHNA and CDR2 is YSLEER in the germline V gene. Trimming left V 1 base short and J 2 bases short, with 9 bases between. This CDR3 is CASSQAPGAYEQYF. The CDR3 DNA follows: TGCGCCAGCAGCCAAGCGCCGGGGGCCTACGAGCAGTACTTC.

The chain carries TRBV5-1 and TRBJ2-3; tentative D call: TRBD1 (5 bases). There are 14 residues in the CDR3. The germline CDR1 and CDR2 sequences are SGHRS and YFSETQ. Trimming removed 1 base from V and 1 base from J, with 7 bases in between. CDR3 in amino acids: CASSLQGRTDTQYF. In DNA form, the CDR3 reads TGCGCCAGCAGCTTGCAGGGCCGCACAGATACGCAGTATTTT.

A remark on this clone: This sample includes further DNA sequences coding for the same CDR3. The chain recombines TRBV9 with TRBJ2-7; D remains unclear. V lost 0 bases and J lost 0, with 7 bases in between. Germline CDR1 and CDR2: SGDLS and YYNGEE. This CDR3 region has 14 residues. The CDR3 sequence is CASSVADRSYEQYF. The CDR3 DNA reads as TGTGCCAGCAGCGTAGCCGACCGCTCCTACGAGCAGTACTTC.